This T cell receptor beta chain was observed in a study of blood T cell repertoires in COVID-19 (dated by TCRdb to 2020 to 2021). For the study in its entirety: The collaborator samples originated in the United States, Italy and Spain and spanned the acute and convalescent phases of COVID-19. Where available, HLA class I and class II types were taken from metadata supplied by the sample provider and were not determined by assay-based typing. Samples came from the ongoing ImmuneRACE study (first 160 participants) plus 1,254 subjects from 6 global collaborators. Deeply sampled blood TCRbeta repertoires from subjects exposed to, actively infected with, or recovered from COVID-19 were included in the dataset. The repertoires were released in a freely available public database intended as a resource for research on the immune response to SARS-CoV-2. The material from the prospective study consisted of cDNA or gDNA derived from T cells, B-cell-depleted T cells, or PBMCs. A de-identified subject ID, COVID-19 status, age in years and sex were almost always included in the sample metadata.

Concerning this clone itself: There is no known antigen for this receptor. No much larger clone is present one base from it, and per-base qualities are unavailable.

TCRbeta CDR3 regions were amplified from genomic DNA by means of the immunoSEQ Assay, a bias-controlled multiplex PCR. Processing in the source paper ran as follows. Nucleated cell counts per sample were estimated from amplification of reference gene primers within the assay. To quantify the absolute abundance of each unique TCRbeta CDR3 rearrangement, sequence reads were collapsed and filtered. For each sample, productive Simpson clonality was calculated as the square root of Simpson's diversity index over productive rearrangements. Here the immuneACCESS table is served through TCRdb, limited to in-frame sequences with V and J called. Missing clones are a known gap in these copies; in checked studies unresolved V genes cover under half, and the rest lacks a known reason. V and J calls plus clone size are reproduced from that table; the DNA served to infer D and trimming. The sample table contains tens of thousands of clones; only one count was recorded for about 90% of them. Jointly, the top ten make up more than 8% of the sample.

The junction shows trimming of 1 base on V and 7 bases on J, plus 14 bases between the germline ends. Via the germline V gene, CDR1 is SGHRS and CDR2 YFSETQ. Inclusive of the bounding cysteine and phenylalanine, the CDR3 is 14 residues long. Just CDR3 DNA is preserved here, 42 bases in frame from base 1. Whole blood was collected in K2EDTA tubes by collaborating institutions according to the institutions' own protocols. For TCRbeta analysis, collaborators shipped samples as frozen whole blood, isolated PBMCs, or DNA extracted from either of those sample types. Broad study findings and their caveats: How much clinical and demographic metadata was included differed by source and by participant, and the metadata was provided uncurated.

This clonotype was sampled from a human donor in a cohort sampled during active COVID-19. The sequence joins TRBV5-1 to TRBJ1-1; the D gene lacks a confident call. Sequencing used peripheral blood. The DNA sequence is as follows: TGCGCCAGCAGCTTGCTTTATGAGGGCGGTGAAGCTTTCTTT. This is translated as CASSLLYEGGEAFF.